This passage covers 23 T cell receptor beta chains from one sample sequenced in a study of immune characterization of retroperitoneal liposarcoma. TCRdb processed the PCR reads anew with MiXCR; each CDR3 protein has one entry. The sample contains fewer than 20,000 distinct CDR3 sequences, approximately 37% of which appear only once. Input material: blood. These receptors came from a male donor with retroperitoneal liposarcoma.

This clonotype was counted at least ten times. V is TRBV27 and J is TRBJ2-3; TRBD1 or TRBD2 may be the D gene (5 bases each). CDR1 MNHEY and CDR2 SMNVEV come from the germline V gene (reference sequence). There are 14 residues in the CDR3. The germline V and J ends were trimmed by 5 bases and 6 bases, with 15 bases remaining between them. The CDR3 bases are TGTGCCAGCAGTGAACGGGATGAGGGGGATACGCAGTATTTT. Encoded protein: CASSERDEGDTQYF.

This clonotype is medium-sized by share. The chain is built from TRBV7-2 and TRBJ2-2; unclear D gene. Per the germline V gene, CDR1 is SGHTA and CDR2 is FQGNSA. The germline V and J ends were trimmed by 8 bases and 4 bases, with 8 bases remaining between them. The CDR3 runs 12 residues. CDR3 sequence (DNA): TGTGCCAGCTCAGTGGGCACCGGGGAGCTGTTTTTT. Its translation is CASSVGTGELFF.

CDR3 in DNA: TGTGCCAGCAGCTCCGGATACGGGGGGCGGATGGAGACCCAGTACTTC. Translation gives CASSSGYGGRMETQYF. The chain joins TRBV7-2 to TRBJ2-1, with D maybe TRBD2 (7 bases). The DNA end is a closer match to TRBJ2-5, so the J assignment may be wrong. The CDR3 length is 16 residues. The germline CDR1 and CDR2 sequences are SGHTA and FQGNSA.

This clonotype is medium-sized within its sample. V usage is TRBV6-1 and J usage is TRBJ2-7; no clear D gene. The CDR3 contains 14 residues. With 2 bases removed from V and 0 bases from J, the gap between germline ends came to 8 bases. Germline V gene sequence: CDR1 MNHNS, CDR2 SASEGT. CDR3: CASSEFYGSYEQYF. In nucleotides, the CDR3 is TGTGCCAGCAGTGAATTTTACGGCTCCTACGAGCAGTACTTC.

This clonotype has only a few counts. V gene TRBV12-3 or TRBV12-4 combines with J gene TRBJ2-3, with 9 bases identical to TRBD2. V lost 6 bases to trimming and J lost 5 bases; unmatched junction nucleotides: 0. This CDR3 has 12 amino acids. This chain's CDR3 is CASRTSGDTQYF. The CDR3 DNA reads TGTGCCAGCAGGACTAGCGGAGATACGCAGTATTTT.

The chain links TRBV12-3 or TRBV12-4 to TRBJ2-5; 8 bases agree with TRBD1. The V segment lost 4 bases and the J segment 4 bases; nucleotides outside the gene matches: 11. This CDR3 is built from 16 residues. In nucleotides, the CDR3 is TGTGCCAGCAGTTCGCCAGGGACAGGTCTTTCAGAGACCCAGTACTTC. This sequence encodes CASSSPGTGLSETQYF.

This clonotype was detected ten times or more. The rearrangement joins TRBV6-1 to TRBJ2-1; TRBD2 is a possible D gene (5 bases). Deletions cut 6 bases from V and 4 bases from J, with 10 bases between. Per the germline V gene, CDR1 is MNHNS and CDR2 is SASEGT. This CDR3 has 13 residues. The CDR3 is CASSSTGYNEQFF. In DNA form, the CDR3 reads TGTGCCAGCAGCTCTACGGGGTACAATGAGCAGTTCTTC.

This clonotype is classed as medium-sized (0.01 to 0.1%). This sequence joins TRBV10-2 and TRBJ2-1; 7 bases match TRBD2. Germline-derived CDR1 and CDR2 are WSHSY and SAAADI. This CDR3 comprises 16 residues. V shed 3 bases and J 10 bases; nucleotides not matched to a gene: 15. The chain's CDR3 is CASSESSGLIGSEQFF. CDR3 DNA: TGCGCCAGCAGTGAAAGTAGCGGGCTTATAGGCTCCGAGCAGTTCTTC.

The J gene is TRBJ2-1, the V gene TRBV11-3; D may be TRBD1 (6 bases). The end of the DNA fits TRBJ2-5 better, so the J call may be wrong. Germline V gene lookup returns CDR1 SGHNT and CDR2 YENEEA. There are 13 residues in the CDR3. The CDR3 DNA follows: TGTGCCAGCAGTCTTCCAGGGGAAGAGACCCAGTACTTC. Encoded protein: CASSLPGEETQYF.

In its sample, this clonotype is medium-sized. This rearrangement joins TRBV6-1 to TRBJ1-4, with 10 bases aligning to TRBD1. Germline CDR1 MNHNS, CDR2 SASEGT. The V and J ends lost 6 bases and 7 bases, in that order; junction bases with no gene match: 2. CDR3 length: 13 residues. The CDR3 reads CASSRDRGEKLFF. CDR3 coding DNA: TGTGCCAGCAGCCGGGACAGGGGTGAAAAACTGTTTTTT.

This clonotype was seen just once. This chain links TRBV7-2 with TRBJ2-7; the D is unclear. With 4 bases removed from V and 7 bases from J, the gap between germline ends came to 8 bases. The CDR3 extends over 11 amino acids. Germline V gene lookup returns CDR1 SGHTA and CDR2 FQGNSA. In DNA form, the CDR3 reads TGTGCCAGCAGCTCCCTTGGAGAGCAGTACTTC. Translated: CASSSLGEQYF. The full variable domain, its missing parts supplied by reference TRBV7-2 and TRBJ2-7, is GAGVSQSPSNKVTEKGKDVELRCDPISGHTALYWYRQSLGQGLEFLIYFQGNSAPDKSGLPSDRFSAERTGGSVSTLTIQRTQQEDSAVYLCASSSLGEQYFGPGTRLTVT.

Notes on this clonotype: A much bigger clone sits one base away, suggesting this may be a read error. This rearrangement joins TRBV6-9 to TRBJ2-3; no reliable D call. Germline V gene data show CDR1 as MNHGY and CDR2 as SVAAGI. The V end was cut by 8 bases, the J end by 0 bases, with 18 bases between. The CDR3 has 16 residues. The CDR3, as DNA: TGTGCCAGCCGTTGGGGATTCGCCGGCAGCACAGATACGCAGTATTTT. Protein: CASRWGFAGSTDTQYF.

This clonotype has at least ten counts. The rearrangement links TRBV6-1 to TRBJ2-1; 8 nucleotides agree with TRBD2. The last part of the DNA fits TRBJ2-7 better; the J call may be wrong. Germline CDR1 reads MNHNS; CDR2 reads SASEGT. The CDR3 sequence is 14 residues long. This CDR3 reads CASKPAGAYNEQYF. The CDR3 region has the DNA TGTGCCAGCAAGCCAGCGGGGGCTTACAATGAGCAGTACTTC.

The chain employs TRBV7-2 and TRBJ2-1; D is undetermined. Between the trimmed V and J ends, which lost 1 base and 9 bases, there was a span of 10 bases. CDR3 length: 13 residues. The germline gives CDR1 SGHTA, CDR2 FQGNSA. CDR3 loop: CASSLVGGAEQFF. The CDR3 region has the DNA TGTGCCAGCAGCTTAGTTGGCGGTGCTGAGCAGTTCTTC.

V gene TRBV6-1 combines with J gene TRBJ2-7; weak D call: TRBD2 (6 bases). This CDR3 contains 16 residues. Germline V gene lookup returns CDR1 MNHNS and CDR2 SASEGT. Trimming pared 5 bases from V and 0 bases from J, leaving 17 bases between. The CDR3 sequence: CASSPLPGGVSYEQYF. The DNA for the CDR3 is TGTGCCAGCAGTCCCCTACCCGGGGGAGTCTCCTACGAGCAGTACTTC.

This clonotype appeared a few times. CDR3 nucleotide sequence: TGCGCCAGCAGCCAAGGAACGGGACAGGGACTAGCGAATGAGCAGTTCTTC. It translates to CASSQGTGQGLANEQFF. The chain links TRBV4-1 to TRBJ2-7; D might be TRBD2 (10 bases). With the DNA end fitting TRBJ2-1 better, the J assignment may be wrong. This CDR3 contains 17 residues. Germline CDR1 reads MGHRA; CDR2 reads YSYEKL.

The chain has TRBV11-2 and TRBJ2-1, with D hard to call. V lost 2 bases and J 6 bases, leaving 14 bases between the germline ends. The length of the CDR3 is 15 residues. Germline loops: CDR1 SGHAT, CDR2 FQNNGV. Written as DNA, the CDR3 is TGTGCCAGCAGCTTAATCTTTTCTCGGTCCAATGAGCAGTTCTTC. As protein: CASSLIFSRSNEQFF.

The table lists this clonotype with a count of one. The rearrangement links TRBV11-2 to TRBJ2-1; 14 bases match TRBD2. J gave up 10 bases and V 6 bases, and 14 bases lay outside the gene matches. Germline V CDR1 and CDR2: SGHAT, FQNNGV. This CDR3 spans 17 amino acids. The CDR3, as DNA: TGTGCCAGCAGTTTCATTCCCGGGACTAGCGGGAGATACGAGCAGTTCTTC. This codes for CASSFIPGTSGRYEQFF.

The chain recombines TRBV6-6 with TRBJ2-2; TRBD1 aligns across 7 bases. This CDR3 is built from 15 residues. With 5 bases clipped from V and 2 bases from J, the junction kept 5 bases outside the gene matches. Germline-derived CDR1 and CDR2 are MNHNY and SVGAGI (reference sequence). CDR3: CASSLDRVNTGELFF. The CDR3 nucleotides read TGTGCCAGCAGTCTCGACAGGGTAAACACCGGGGAGCTGTTTTTT.

In this sample, this clonotype is medium-sized (0.01 to 0.1%). The chain is built from TRBV7-2 and TRBJ2-1, with 7 positions matching TRBD2. The J call may be in error: the DNA end matches TRBJ2-7 better. The germline gives CDR1 SGHTA, CDR2 FQGNSA. The CDR3 totals 14 residues. The CDR3 region is CASSLRGDYNEQYF. The CDR3 DNA sequence: TGTGCCAGCAGCTTACGCGGGGACTACAATGAGCAGTACTTC.

J is TRBJ2-1 and V is TRBV7-3, with D maybe TRBD2 (6 bases). Between the trimmed V and J ends, which lost 3 bases and 2 bases, there was a span of 11 bases. In germline, CDR1 is SGHTA, CDR2 FQGTGA. The CDR3 totals 15 residues. The DNA for the CDR3 is TGTGCCAGCAGCTTGGGTAGCGGCCCCTACAATGAGCAGTTCTTC. This encodes CASSLGSGPYNEQFF.

The V gene is TRBV6-5, the J gene TRBJ1-2; D is perhaps TRBD1 (5 bases). The CDR3 sequence is 16 residues long. V was trimmed by 0 bases and J by 4 bases, leaving 15 bases between them. Germline V lookup: CDR1 MNHEY, CDR2 SVGAGI. The chain's CDR3 is CASSYSGGTGLYGYTF. The CDR3 nucleotides are TGTGCCAGCAGTTACTCCGGGGGTACAGGCCTCTATGGCTACACCTTC.

In its sample, this clonotype ranks as medium-sized. This chain joins TRBV12-3 or TRBV12-4 and TRBJ2-5; perhaps TRBD2 as D (5 bases). This CDR3 has 13 residues. V dropped 7 bases and J dropped 5 bases, with 14 bases sitting between them. The CDR3 reads CASTLSGLETQYF. Written as DNA, the CDR3 is TGTGCCAGCACCCTGAGCGGATTGGAGACCCAGTACTTC.